The 21 T cell receptor beta chains below were found in one sample sequenced in a study of T-cell memory formation after mild COVID-19. MiXCR, run by TCRdb on the 5' RACE reads, gives a single entry per CDR3 protein. The sample holds about 140,000 distinct CDR3 sequences, 13% to 15% seen once. Material: PBMCs or a T cell subset sorted from them (not recorded which). Receptors originate from an adult woman who had mild COVID-19 (a few samples of this study predate the infection). Cell type and time point are not known.

The chain couples TRBV5-6 to TRBJ1-2; 7 bases agree with TRBD1. The CDR3 covers 12 residues. Germline CDR1 is SGHDT and CDR2 is YYEEEE. The trim removed 2 bases at V and 6 bases at J, leaving 1 base unmatched. CDR3 amino acids: CASSFTGDGYTF. CDR3 DNA: TGTGCCAGCAGCTTCACAGGGGATGGCTACACCTTC. The whole variable domain, filled in from reference TRBV5-6 and TRBJ1-2, reads DAGVTQSPTHLIKTRGQQVTLRCSPKSGHDTVSWYQQALGQGPQFIFQYYEEEERQRGNFPDRFSGHQFPNYSSELNVNALLLGDSALYLCASSFTGDGYTFGSGTRLTVV.

This chain links TRBV7-9 with TRBJ2-3, with D perhaps being TRBD1 or TRBD2 (5 bases each). The CDR3 contains 14 residues. The V gene lost 11 bases and the J gene lost 0 bases, with 15 bases spanning the gap. Per the germline V gene, CDR1 is SEHNR and CDR2 is FQNEAQ (reference sequence). CDR3 loop: CAHAAGTSTDTQYF. CDR3 in DNA: TGTGCCCACGCGGCAGGGACGAGCACAGATACGCAGTATTTT.

The CDR3: CASSSRLAGGLGFTDTQYF. The DNA for the CDR3 is TGTGCCAGCAGCAGCCGACTAGCGGGGGGATTGGGGTTCACAGATACGCAGTATTTT. V is TRBV9 and J is TRBJ2-3; 13 positions agree with TRBD2. CDR3 length: 19 amino acids. Germline CDR1 and CDR2: SGDLS and YYNGEE. The ends lost 4 bases at V and 2 bases at J; junction bases unmatched: 13.

This rearrangement joins TRBV5-1 to TRBJ2-7, with unresolved D. The germline CDR1 and CDR2 sequences are SGHRS and YFSETQ. The CDR3 is 14 amino acids. Trimming shortened V by 1 base and J by 0 bases, and 8 bases separated the two germline ends. This CDR3 reads CASSLTTSSYEQYF. In nucleotides, the CDR3 is TGCGCCAGCAGCTTGACAACGAGCTCCTACGAGCAGTACTTC.

This clonotype was observed a handful of times. The chain uses TRBV4-3 and TRBJ2-7; D possibly uses TRBD1 or TRBD2 (5 bases each). The ends were cut back, 0 bases at V and 3 bases at J, with 15 bases in the middle. CDR3 length: 16 residues. Per the germline V gene, CDR1 is LGHNA and CDR2 is YSLEER. The CDR3 spells CASSQDPGTIFYEQYF. In nucleotides, the CDR3 is TGCGCCAGCAGCCAAGATCCCGGGACGATTTTCTACGAGCAGTACTTC.

This chain links TRBV7-9 with TRBJ1-6; D gene uncertain. This CDR3 contains 15 residues. From germline, CDR1 is SEHNR and CDR2 FQNEAQ (reference sequence). V dropped 4 bases and J dropped 6 bases, with 13 bases sitting between them. The CDR3 protein is CASSSSDRVNSPLHF. CDR3 DNA: TGTGCCAGCAGCTCTTCGGATAGGGTTAATTCACCCCTCCACTTT. The full variable domain, rest sourced from reference TRBV7-9 and TRBJ1-6, is DTGVSQNPRHKITKRGQNVTFRCDPISEHNRLYWYRQTLGQGPEFLTYFQNEAQLEKSRLLSDRFSAERPKGSFSTLEIQRTEQGDSAMYLCASSSSDRVNSPLHFGNGTRLTVT.

This clonotype has at least ten counts. V usage is TRBV7-2 and J usage is TRBJ2-7; D perhaps matches TRBD1 (6 bases). The CDR3 consists of 12 residues. V shed 4 bases and J shed 5 bases, with 9 bases lying between them. The germline V gene encodes CDR1 SGHTA and CDR2 FQGNSA. As DNA, the CDR3 is TGTGCCAGCAGCTCTTACAGGGACGAGCAGTACTTC. This sequence encodes CASSSYRDEQYF.

Ten or more counts support this clonotype. V usage is TRBV30 and J usage is TRBJ2-3; 9 nucleotides align to TRBD2. With V trimmed by 1 base and J by 2 bases, 4 bases remained unmatched. The CDR3 extends over 15 amino acids. Germline V CDR1 and CDR2: GTSNPN, SVGIG (reference sequence). The CDR3 loop reads CAWSGSGRPTDTQYF. In DNA form, the CDR3 reads TGTGCCTGGAGTGGAAGCGGGAGGCCCACAGATACGCAGTATTTT.

The rearrangement uses TRBV7-8 and TRBJ1-5; TRBD1 agrees at 7 bases. CDR3 length: 14 residues. The germline CDR1 and CDR2 sequences are SGHVS and FQNEAQ. V lost 5 bases to trimming and J lost 4 bases; unmatched junction nucleotides: 5. The CDR3 region is CASSGRTGNQPQHF. As DNA, the CDR3 is TGTGCCAGCAGCGGGCGGACAGGTAATCAGCCCCAGCATTTT.

This clonotype has more than one count but fewer than ten. V and J are TRBV10-3 and TRBJ2-1; no firm D call. Trimming removed 10 bases at V and 6 bases at J, with 13 bases between. Germline V gene data show CDR1 as ENHRY and CDR2 as SYGVKD. This CDR3 comprises 12 residues. CDR3 protein: CATHDVVNEQFF. The CDR3 DNA sequence: TGTGCCACCCACGATGTGGTCAATGAGCAGTTCTTC.

This clonotype was counted between two and nine times. J is TRBJ2-3 and V is TRBV2; D is ambiguous. With 1 base removed from V and 4 bases from J, the gap between germline ends came to 15 bases. The CDR3 has 16 residues. Germline V gene sequence: CDR1 SNHLY, CDR2 FYNNEI. The CDR3 is CASSEEGTWSADTQYF. Here the CDR3 DNA reads TGTGCCAGCAGTGAAGAGGGAACTTGGAGCGCAGATACGCAGTATTTT.

This chain joins TRBV12-3 or TRBV12-4 and TRBJ2-3, with TRBD2 matching 13 bases. V gave up 4 bases and J gave up 0 bases; unmatched junction bases: 7. This CDR3 is built from 18 residues. CDR3 DNA: TGTGCCAGCAGTTCGACGACTAGCGGGGGGACTAGCACAGATACGCAGTATTTT. It is translated as CASSSTTSGGTSTDTQYF.

The table lists this clonotype with many counts. This chain joins TRBV7-9 and TRBJ2-7, with D perhaps matching TRBD2 (5 bases). The CDR3 sequence is 13 residues long. CDR1 is SEHNR and CDR2 is FQNEAQ in the germline V gene (reference sequence). Trimming shortened V by 3 bases and J by 2 bases, and 8 bases separated the two germline ends. CDR3 sequence reads: CASSFGGTYEQYF. For the CDR3, the DNA is TGTGCCAGCAGCTTTGGAGGCACCTACGAGCAGTACTTC.

The table lists this clonotype with many counts. This rearrangement joins TRBV12-3 or TRBV12-4 to TRBJ1-6; D unclear. Trimming stripped 3 bases from V and 0 bases from J, with 12 bases between. This CDR3 comprises 17 residues. This CDR3 reads CASSFRVRDSYNSPLHF. CDR3 bases: TGTGCCAGCAGTTTTCGGGTCCGGGACTCCTATAATTCACCCCTCCACTTT.

The rearrangement links TRBV18 to TRBJ2-1; 8 positions agree with TRBD2. Germline assignment: CDR1 KGHSH and CDR2 LQKENI. This CDR3 is built from 16 residues. J was trimmed by 7 bases and V by 0 bases; bases with no gene match: 8. CDR3 in amino acids: CASSPPEAGVSNEQFF. The CDR3 nucleotides are TGTGCCAGCTCACCACCGGAAGCGGGAGTTAGTAATGAGCAGTTCTTC.

The chain employs TRBV12-3 or TRBV12-4 and TRBJ2-3; D may be TRBD2 (6 bases). This CDR3 has 14 residues. With 3 bases removed from V and 4 bases from J, the gap between germline ends came to 11 bases. The CDR3 DNA follows: TGTGCCAGCAGTTTGATGTCGGGGGCAGATACGCAGTATTTT. It codes for CASSLMSGADTQYF.

The chain joins TRBV7-2 to TRBJ2-2, with D hard to call. The V gene's germline CDR1 is SGHTA and CDR2 FQGNSA. There are 11 residues in the CDR3. V dropped 4 bases and J dropped 11 bases, with 8 bases sitting between them. The CDR3 coding sequence is TGTGCCAGCAGCTCGCTGGTAGAGCTGTTTTTT. It yields the protein CASSSLVELFF. Full variable domain (rest looked up from reference TRBV7-2 and TRBJ2-2): GAGVSQSPSNKVTEKGKDVELRCDPISGHTALYWYRQSLGQGLEFLIYFQGNSAPDKSGLPSDRFSAERTGGSVSTLTIQRTQQEDSAVYLCASSSLVELFFGEGSRLTVL.

This rearrangement joins TRBV4-1 to TRBJ2-1; 10 bases are a match to TRBD2. V was pared by 1 base and J by 5 bases, with 5 bases of the junction left unmatched. Germline-derived CDR1 and CDR2 are MGHRA and YSYEKL. This CDR3 spans 16 amino acids. The chain's CDR3 is CASSQGVAGGNNEQFF. CDR3 DNA: TGCGCCAGCAGCCAAGGCGTAGCGGGGGGAAACAATGAGCAGTTCTTC.

This clonotype has just a few counts. The chain employs TRBV5-6 and TRBJ2-5; no reliable D call. This CDR3 comprises 16 residues. Trimming removed 0 bases at V and 1 base at J, with 13 bases between. Per germline, CDR1 SGHDT and CDR2 YYEEEE. The CDR3 sequence is CASSLGLEGVQETQYF. Written as DNA, the CDR3 is TGTGCCAGCAGCTTGGGGTTAGAAGGCGTCCAAGAGACCCAGTACTTC.

This clonotype has at least ten counts. CDR3 amino acids: CASSQETQYF. For the CDR3, the DNA is TGCGCCAGCAGCCAAGAGACCCAGTACTTC. This chain joins TRBV4-3 and TRBJ2-5; no clear D. This CDR3 contains 10 residues. V was cut by 0 bases and J by 7 bases, with 0 bases left in between. Per germline, CDR1 LGHNA and CDR2 YSLEER.

A few counts support this clonotype. This chain links TRBV9 with TRBJ1-1; TRBD1 agrees at 11 bases. V gave up 5 bases and J gave up 5 bases; unmatched junction bases: 17. The CDR3 covers 18 residues. Germline CDR1 and CDR2: SGDLS and YYNGEE. This CDR3 reads CASSPMGFPGQGGTEAFF. CDR3 sequence (DNA): TGTGCCAGCAGTCCAATGGGGTTCCCGGGACAGGGGGGTACTGAAGCTTTCTTT.